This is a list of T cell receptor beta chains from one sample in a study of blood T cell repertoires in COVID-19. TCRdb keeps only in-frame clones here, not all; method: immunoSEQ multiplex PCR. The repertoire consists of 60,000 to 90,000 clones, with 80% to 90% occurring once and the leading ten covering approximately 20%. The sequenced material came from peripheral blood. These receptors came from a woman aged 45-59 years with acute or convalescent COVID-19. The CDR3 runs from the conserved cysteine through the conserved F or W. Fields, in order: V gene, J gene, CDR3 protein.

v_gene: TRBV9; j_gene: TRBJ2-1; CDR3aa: CASSAGGQLMYNEQFF
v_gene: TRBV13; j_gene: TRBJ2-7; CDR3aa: CASSPTASYEQYF
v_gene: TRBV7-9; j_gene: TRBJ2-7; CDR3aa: CASSSIRTGGTYEQYF
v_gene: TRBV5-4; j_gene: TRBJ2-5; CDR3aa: CASSSTGGAETQYF
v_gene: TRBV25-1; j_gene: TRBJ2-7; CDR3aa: CASSDFGGEQYF
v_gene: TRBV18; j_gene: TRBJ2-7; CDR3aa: CASSGSSYEQYF
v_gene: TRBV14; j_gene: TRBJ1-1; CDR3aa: CASRHQENTEAFF
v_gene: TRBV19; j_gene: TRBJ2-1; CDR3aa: CASSIELSGLAPFF
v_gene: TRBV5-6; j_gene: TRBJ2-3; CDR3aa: CASSFLQGTDTQYF
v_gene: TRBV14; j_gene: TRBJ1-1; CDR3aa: CASSQGQFTEAFF
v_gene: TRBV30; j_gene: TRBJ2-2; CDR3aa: CAWSLPGLRRELFF
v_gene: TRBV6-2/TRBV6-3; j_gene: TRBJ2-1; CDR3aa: CASSSRANEQFF
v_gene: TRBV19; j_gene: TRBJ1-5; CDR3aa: CASIVGVGSNQPQHF
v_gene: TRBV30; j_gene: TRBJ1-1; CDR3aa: CAWSANRQDPEAFF
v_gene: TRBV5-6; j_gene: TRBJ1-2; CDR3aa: CASTSADRGVYGYTF
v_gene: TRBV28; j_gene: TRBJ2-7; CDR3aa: CASSPPMDTYEQYF
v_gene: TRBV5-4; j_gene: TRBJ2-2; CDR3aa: CASESGGLRSTGELFF
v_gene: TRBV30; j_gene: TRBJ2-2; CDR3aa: CAWSVGRGGSGELFF
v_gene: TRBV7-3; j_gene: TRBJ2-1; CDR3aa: CASSLVAYNEQFF
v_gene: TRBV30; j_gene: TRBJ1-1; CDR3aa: CAWSVSFGRSTEAFF
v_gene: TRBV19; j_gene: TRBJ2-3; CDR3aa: CASSIRGGTDTQYF
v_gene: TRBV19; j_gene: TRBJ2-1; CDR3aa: CASRGAGATYNEQFF
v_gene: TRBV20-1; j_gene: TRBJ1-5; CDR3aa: CSASGSQPQHF
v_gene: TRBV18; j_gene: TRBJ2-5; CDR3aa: CASSPTVGTGGPETQYF
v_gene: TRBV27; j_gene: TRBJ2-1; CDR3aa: CASSSATRAGYNEQFF
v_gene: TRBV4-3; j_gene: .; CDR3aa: CASSQEDRGYEQYF
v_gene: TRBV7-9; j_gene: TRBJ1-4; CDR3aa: CASSLVRSPNEKLFF
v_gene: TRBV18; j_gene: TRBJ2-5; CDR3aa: CASSRTDQETQYF
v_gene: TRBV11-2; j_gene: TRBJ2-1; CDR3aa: CASSTNRGYHVREQFF
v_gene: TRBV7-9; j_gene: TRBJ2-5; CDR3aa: CASSFSQTGGETQYF
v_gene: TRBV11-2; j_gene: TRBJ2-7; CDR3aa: CASSFLGKGETYEQYF
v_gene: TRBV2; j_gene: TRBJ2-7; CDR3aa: CASRQGTGKVDEQYF
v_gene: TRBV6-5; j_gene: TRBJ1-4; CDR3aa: CASSYSGGAREKLFF
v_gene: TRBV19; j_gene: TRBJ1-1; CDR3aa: CASRSALGNTEAFF
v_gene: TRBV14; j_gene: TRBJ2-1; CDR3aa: CASSPRWEGNEQFF
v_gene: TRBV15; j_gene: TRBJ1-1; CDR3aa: CATSSMRTGSMNTEAFF
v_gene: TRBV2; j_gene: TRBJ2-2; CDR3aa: CASRRQGPGELFF
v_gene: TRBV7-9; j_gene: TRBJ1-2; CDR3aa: CASSLDQTNYGYTF
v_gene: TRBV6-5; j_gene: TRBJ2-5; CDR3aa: CASRSTRESRETQYF
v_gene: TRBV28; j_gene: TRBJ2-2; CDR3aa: CASQRDRVYGELFF
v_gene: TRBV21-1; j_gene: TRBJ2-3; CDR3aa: CASSKGLRREITDTQYF
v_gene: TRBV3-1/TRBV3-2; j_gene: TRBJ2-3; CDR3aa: CASSETSAQYF
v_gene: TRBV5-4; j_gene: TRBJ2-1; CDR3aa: CASSLPGQGLDEQFF
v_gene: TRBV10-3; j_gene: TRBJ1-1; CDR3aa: CATGQGNTEAFF
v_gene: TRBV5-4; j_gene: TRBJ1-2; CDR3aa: CASSSQGFYGYTF
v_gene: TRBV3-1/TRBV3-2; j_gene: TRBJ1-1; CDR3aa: CASSQRTGWGTEAFF
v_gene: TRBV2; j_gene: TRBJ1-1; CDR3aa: CAPEGSEETFF
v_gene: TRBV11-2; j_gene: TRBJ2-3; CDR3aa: CASTWTSGIVGDTQYF
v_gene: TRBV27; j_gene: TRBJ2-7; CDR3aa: CASSSLGLPYEQYF
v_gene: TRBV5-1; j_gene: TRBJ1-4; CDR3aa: CASSPSPQGLQSHEKLFF
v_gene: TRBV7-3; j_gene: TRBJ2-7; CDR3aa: CASSHFGTGINEQYF
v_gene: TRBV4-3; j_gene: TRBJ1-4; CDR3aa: CASSQDRAAQANEKLFF
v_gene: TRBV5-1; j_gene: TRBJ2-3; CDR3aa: CASSTDRGPRTDTQYF
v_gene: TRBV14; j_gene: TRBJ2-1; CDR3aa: CASSQVFGNEQFF
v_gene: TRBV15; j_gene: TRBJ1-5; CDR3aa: CATSRGTGKSQPQHF
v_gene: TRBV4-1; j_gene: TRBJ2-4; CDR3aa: CASSHGTGGETRAKNIQYF
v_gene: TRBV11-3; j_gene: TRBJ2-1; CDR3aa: CASSLTSSGSDEQFF